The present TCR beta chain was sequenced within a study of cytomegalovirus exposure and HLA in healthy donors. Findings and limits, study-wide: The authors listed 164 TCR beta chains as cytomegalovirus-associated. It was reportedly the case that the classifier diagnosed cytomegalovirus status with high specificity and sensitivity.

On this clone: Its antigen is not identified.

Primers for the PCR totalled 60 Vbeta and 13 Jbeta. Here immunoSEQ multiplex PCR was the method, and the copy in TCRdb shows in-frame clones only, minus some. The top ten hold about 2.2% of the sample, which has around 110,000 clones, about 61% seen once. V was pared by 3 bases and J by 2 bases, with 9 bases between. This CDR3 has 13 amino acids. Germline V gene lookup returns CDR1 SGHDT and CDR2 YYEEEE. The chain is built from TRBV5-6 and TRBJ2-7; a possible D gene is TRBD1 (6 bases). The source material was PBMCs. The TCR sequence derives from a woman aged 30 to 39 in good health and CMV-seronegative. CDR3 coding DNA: TGTGCCAGCAGCTCCGAGGGGGCCTACGAGCAGTACTTC. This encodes CASSSEGAYEQYF.